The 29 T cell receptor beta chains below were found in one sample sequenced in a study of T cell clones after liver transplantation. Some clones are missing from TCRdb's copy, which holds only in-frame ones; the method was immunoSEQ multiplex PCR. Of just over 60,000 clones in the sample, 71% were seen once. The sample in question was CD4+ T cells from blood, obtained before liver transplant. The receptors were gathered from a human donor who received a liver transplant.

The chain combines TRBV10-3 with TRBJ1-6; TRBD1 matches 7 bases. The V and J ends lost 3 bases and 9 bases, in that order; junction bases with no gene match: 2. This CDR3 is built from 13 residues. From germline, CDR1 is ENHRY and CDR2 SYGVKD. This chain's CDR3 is CAISDYRGSPLHF. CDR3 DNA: TGTGCCATCAGTGATTACAGGGGTTCACCCCTCCACTTT.

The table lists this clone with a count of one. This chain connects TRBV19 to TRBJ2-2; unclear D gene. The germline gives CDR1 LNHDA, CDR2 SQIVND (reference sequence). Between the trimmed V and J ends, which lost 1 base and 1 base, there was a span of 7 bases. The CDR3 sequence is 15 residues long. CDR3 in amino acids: CASSIGAWNTGELFF. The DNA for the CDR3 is TGTGCCAGTAGTATAGGGGCCTGGAACACCGGGGAGCTGTTTTTT.

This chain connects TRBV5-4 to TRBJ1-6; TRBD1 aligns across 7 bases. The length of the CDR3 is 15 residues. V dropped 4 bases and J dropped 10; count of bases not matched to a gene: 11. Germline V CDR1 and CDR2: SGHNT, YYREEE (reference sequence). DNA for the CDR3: TGTGCCAGCAGCCGAGACAGGGCAAGGGCATCACCCCTCCACTTT. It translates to CASSRDRARASPLHF.

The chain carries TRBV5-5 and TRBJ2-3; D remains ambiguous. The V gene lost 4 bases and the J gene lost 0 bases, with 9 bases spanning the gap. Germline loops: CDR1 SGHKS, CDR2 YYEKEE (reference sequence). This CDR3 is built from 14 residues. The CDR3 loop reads CASSPGWSTDTQYF. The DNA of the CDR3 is TGTGCCAGCAGCCCCGGTTGGAGCACAGATACGCAGTATTTT. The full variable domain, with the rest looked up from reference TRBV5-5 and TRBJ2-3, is DAGVTQSPTHLIKTRGQQVTLRCSPISGHKSVSWYQQVLGQGPQFIFQYYEKEERGRGNFPDRFSARQFPNYSSELNVNALLLGDSALYLCASSPGWSTDTQYFGPGTRLTVL.

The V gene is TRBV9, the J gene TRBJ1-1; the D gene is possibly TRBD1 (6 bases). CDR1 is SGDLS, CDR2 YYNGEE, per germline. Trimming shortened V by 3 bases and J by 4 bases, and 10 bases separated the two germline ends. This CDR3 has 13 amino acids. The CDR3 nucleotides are TGTGCCAGCAGCGAGGGGGTTGGCACTGAAGCTTTCTTT. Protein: CASSEGVGTEAFF.

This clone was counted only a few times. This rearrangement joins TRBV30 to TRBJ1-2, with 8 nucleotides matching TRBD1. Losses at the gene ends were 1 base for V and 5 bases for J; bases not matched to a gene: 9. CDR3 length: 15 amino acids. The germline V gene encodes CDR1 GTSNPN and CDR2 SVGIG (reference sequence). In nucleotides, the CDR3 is TGTGCCTGGAGTGGGCAGGGGGCCTCCTATTATGGCTACACCTTC. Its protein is CAWSGQGASYYGYTF.

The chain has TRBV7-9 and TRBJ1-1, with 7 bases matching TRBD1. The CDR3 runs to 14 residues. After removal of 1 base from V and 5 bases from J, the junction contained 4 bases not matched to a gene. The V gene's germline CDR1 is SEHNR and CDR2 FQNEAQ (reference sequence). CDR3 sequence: CASSLGTGETEAFF. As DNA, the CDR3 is TGTGCCAGCAGCTTAGGCACAGGGGAAACTGAAGCTTTCTTT.

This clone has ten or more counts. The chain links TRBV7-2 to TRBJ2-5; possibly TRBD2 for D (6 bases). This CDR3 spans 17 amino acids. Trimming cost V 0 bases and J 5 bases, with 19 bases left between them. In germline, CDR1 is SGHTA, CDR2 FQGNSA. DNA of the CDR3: TGTGCCAGCAGCTTAGCGCATTCGGTCGCGGGAAGGGAGACCCAGTACTTC. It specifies CASSLAHSVAGRETQYF.

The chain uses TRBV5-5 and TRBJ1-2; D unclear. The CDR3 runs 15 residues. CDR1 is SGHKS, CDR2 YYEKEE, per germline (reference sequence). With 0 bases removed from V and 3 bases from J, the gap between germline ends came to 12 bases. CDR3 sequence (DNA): TGTGCCAGCAGCTTGGCCCCCCTAACTGACTATGGCTACACCTTC. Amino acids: CASSLAPLTDYGYTF.

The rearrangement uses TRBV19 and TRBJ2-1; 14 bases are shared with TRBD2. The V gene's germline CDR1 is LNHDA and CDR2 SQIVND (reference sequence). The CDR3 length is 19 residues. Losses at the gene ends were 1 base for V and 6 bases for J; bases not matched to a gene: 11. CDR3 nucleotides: TGTGCCAGTAGTATAGTGGGTCAGGGGACTAGCGGGGGCCTCAATGAGCAGTTCTTC. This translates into CASSIVGQGTSGGLNEQFF.

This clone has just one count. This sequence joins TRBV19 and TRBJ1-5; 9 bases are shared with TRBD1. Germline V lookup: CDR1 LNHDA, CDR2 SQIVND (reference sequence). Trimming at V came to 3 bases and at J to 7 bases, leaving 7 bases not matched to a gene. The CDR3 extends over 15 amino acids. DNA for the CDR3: TGTGCCAGTAGTATCGGACAGGGGATGAGACAGCCCCAGCATTTT. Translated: CASSIGQGMRQPQHF.

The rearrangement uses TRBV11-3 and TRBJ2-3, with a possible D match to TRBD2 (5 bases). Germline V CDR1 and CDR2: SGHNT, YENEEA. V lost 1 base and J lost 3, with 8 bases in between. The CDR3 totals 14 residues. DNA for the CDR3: TGTGCCAGCAGCTTAGCGGAGGCGACAGATACGCAGTATTTT. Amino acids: CASSLAEATDTQYF.

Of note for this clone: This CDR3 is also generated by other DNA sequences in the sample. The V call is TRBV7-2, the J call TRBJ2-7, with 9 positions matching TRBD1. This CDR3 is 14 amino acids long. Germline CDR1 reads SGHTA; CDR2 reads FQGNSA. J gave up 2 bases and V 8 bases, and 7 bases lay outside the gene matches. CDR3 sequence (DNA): TGTGCCAGCCGGGGGACAGGGCTTACCTACGAGCAGTACTTC. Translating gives CASRGTGLTYEQYF.

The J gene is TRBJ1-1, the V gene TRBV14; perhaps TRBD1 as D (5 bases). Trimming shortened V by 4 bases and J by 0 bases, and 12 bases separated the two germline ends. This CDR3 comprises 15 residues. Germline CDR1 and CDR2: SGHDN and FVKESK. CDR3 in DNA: TGTGCCAGCAGCCGAGAAGGGGCACTGAACACTGAAGCTTTCTTT. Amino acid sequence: CASSREGALNTEAFF.

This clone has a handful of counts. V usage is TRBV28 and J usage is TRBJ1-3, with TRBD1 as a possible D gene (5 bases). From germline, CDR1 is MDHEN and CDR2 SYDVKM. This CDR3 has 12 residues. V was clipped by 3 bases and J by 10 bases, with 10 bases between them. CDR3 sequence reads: CASSFGSGTIYF. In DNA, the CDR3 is TGTGCCAGCAGTTTCGGGTCAGGGACCATATATTTT.

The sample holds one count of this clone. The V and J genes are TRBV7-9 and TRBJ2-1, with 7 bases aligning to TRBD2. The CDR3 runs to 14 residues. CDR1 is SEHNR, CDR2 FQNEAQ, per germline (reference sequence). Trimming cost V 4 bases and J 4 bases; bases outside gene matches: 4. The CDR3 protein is CASSYSSGYNEQFF. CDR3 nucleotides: TGTGCCAGCAGCTACTCTAGCGGATACAATGAGCAGTTCTTC.

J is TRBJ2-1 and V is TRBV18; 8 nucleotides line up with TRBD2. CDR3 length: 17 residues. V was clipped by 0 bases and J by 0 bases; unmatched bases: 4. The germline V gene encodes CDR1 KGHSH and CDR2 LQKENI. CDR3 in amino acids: CASSPPLSGSSYNEQFF. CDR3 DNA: TGTGCCAGCTCACCACCCCTGAGCGGGAGCTCCTACAATGAGCAGTTCTTC.

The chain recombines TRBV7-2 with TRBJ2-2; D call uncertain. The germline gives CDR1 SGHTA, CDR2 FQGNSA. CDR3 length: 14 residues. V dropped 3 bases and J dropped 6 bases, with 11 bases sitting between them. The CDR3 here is CASSFSRGSGELFF. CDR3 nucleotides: TGTGCCAGCAGCTTCAGTCGCGGTTCCGGGGAGCTGTTTTTT.

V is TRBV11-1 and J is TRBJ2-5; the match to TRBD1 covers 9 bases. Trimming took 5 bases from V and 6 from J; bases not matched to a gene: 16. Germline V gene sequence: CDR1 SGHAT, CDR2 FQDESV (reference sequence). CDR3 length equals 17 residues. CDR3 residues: CASSPLTGQGDQKTQYF. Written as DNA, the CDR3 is TGTGCCAGCAGCCCCCTCACGGGACAGGGCGATCAGAAGACCCAGTACTTC.

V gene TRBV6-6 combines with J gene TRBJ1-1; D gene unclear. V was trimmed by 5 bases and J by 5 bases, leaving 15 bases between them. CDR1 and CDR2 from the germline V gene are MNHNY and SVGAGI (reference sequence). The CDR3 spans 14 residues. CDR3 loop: CASSQPDEGTEAFF. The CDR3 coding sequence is TGTGCCAGCAGTCAACCGGACGAGGGAACTGAAGCTTTCTTT.

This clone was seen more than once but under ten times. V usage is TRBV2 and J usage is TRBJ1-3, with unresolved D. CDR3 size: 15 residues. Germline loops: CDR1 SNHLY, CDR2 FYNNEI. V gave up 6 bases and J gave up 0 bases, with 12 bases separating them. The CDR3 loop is CASRSEQSSGNTIYF. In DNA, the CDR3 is TGTGCCAGCAGGAGCGAGCAAAGCTCTGGAAACACCATATATTTT. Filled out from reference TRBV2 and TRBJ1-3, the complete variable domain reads EPEVTQTPSHQVTQMGQEVILRCVPISNHLYFYWYRQILGQKVEFLVSFYNNEISEKSEIFDDQFSVERPDGSNFTLKIRSTKLEDSAMYFCASRSEQSSGNTIYFGEGSWLTVV.

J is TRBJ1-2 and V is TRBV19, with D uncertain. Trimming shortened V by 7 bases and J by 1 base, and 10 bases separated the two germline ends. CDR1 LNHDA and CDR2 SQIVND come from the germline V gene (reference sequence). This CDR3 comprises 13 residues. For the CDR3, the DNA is TGTGCCAGTACAAAAGACTTTAACTATGGCTACACCTTC. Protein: CASTKDFNYGYTF. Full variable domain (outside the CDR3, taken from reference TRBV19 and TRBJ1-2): DGGITQSPKYLFRKEGQNVTLSCEQNLNHDAMYWYRQDPGQGLRLIYYSQIVNDFQKGDIAEGYSVSREKKESFPLTVTSAQKNPTAFYLCASTKDFNYGYTFGSGTRLTVV.

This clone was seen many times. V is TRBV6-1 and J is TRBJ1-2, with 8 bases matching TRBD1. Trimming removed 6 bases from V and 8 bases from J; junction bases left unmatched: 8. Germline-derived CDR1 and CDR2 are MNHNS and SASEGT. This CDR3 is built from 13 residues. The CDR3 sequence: CASRGTGRGGYTF. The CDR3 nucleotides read TGTGCCAGCAGAGGGACAGGAAGAGGAGGCTACACCTTC.

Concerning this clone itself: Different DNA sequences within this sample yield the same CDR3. CDR3 in DNA: TGTGCCAGCACCCGACAGGGCAATCAGCCCCAGCATTTT. Its translation: CASTRQGNQPQHF. This chain connects TRBV6-1 to TRBJ1-5; TRBD1 might be the D (6 bases). V gave up 7 bases and J gave up 2 bases, with 9 bases separating them. The germline gives CDR1 MNHNS, CDR2 SASEGT. The CDR3 is 13 amino acids.

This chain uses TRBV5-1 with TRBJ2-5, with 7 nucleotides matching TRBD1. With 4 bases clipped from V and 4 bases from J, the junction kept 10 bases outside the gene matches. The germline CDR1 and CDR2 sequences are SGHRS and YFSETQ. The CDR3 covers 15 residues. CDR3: CASSLPDRVPETQYF. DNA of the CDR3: TGCGCCAGCAGCCTGCCCGACAGGGTTCCAGAGACCCAGTACTTC.

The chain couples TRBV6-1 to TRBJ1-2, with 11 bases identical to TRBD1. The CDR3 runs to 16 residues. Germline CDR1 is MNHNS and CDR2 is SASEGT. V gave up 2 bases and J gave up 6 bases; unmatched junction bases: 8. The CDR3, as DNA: TGTGCCAGCAGTGAATTAGGGGACAGGGGGAGGGATGGCTACACCTTC. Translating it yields CASSELGDRGRDGYTF.

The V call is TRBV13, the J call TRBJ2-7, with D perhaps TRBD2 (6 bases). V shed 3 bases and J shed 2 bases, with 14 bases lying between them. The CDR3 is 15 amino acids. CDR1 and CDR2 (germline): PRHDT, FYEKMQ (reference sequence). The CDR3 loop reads CASSLGPGLTYEQYF. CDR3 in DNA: TGTGCCAGCAGCTTGGGACCGGGACTGACCTACGAGCAGTACTTC.

The DNA for the CDR3 is TGTGCCAGTAGTATAACAGGGCTAGGAGATAGTTCACCCCTCCACTTT. Translating gives CASSITGLGDSSPLHF. The chain employs TRBV19 and TRBJ1-6; D may be TRBD1 (6 bases). CDR1 and CDR2 from the germline V gene are LNHDA and SQIVND (reference sequence). This CDR3 region has 16 residues. V shed 2 bases and J shed 9 bases, with 17 bases lying between them.

Here the CDR3 reads CASSVGGRGSDEQYF. CDR3 coding DNA: TGTGCCAGCAGCGTAGGAGGGAGGGGGTCGGATGAGCAGTACTTC. The gene calls are TRBV9 and TRBJ2-7; D is possibly TRBD2 (7 bases). Germline V lookup: CDR1 SGDLS, CDR2 YYNGEE. This CDR3 has 15 amino acids. V was shortened by 0 bases and J by 7 bases, with 17 bases between the two germline ends.